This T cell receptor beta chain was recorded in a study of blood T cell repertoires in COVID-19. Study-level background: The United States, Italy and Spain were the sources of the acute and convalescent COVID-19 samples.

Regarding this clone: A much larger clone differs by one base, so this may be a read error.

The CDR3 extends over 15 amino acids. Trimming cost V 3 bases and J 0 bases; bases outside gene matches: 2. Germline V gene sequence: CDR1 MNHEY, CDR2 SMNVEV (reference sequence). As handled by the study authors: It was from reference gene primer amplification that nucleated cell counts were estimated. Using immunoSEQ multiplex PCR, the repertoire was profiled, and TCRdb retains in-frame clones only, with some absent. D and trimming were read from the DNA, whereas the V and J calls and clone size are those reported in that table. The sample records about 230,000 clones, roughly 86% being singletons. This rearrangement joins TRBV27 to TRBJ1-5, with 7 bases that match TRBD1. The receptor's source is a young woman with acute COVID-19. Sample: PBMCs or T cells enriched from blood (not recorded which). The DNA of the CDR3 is TGTGCCAGCAGTTTTGGGACAGATAGCAATCAGCCCCAGCATTTT. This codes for CASSFGTDSNQPQHF.